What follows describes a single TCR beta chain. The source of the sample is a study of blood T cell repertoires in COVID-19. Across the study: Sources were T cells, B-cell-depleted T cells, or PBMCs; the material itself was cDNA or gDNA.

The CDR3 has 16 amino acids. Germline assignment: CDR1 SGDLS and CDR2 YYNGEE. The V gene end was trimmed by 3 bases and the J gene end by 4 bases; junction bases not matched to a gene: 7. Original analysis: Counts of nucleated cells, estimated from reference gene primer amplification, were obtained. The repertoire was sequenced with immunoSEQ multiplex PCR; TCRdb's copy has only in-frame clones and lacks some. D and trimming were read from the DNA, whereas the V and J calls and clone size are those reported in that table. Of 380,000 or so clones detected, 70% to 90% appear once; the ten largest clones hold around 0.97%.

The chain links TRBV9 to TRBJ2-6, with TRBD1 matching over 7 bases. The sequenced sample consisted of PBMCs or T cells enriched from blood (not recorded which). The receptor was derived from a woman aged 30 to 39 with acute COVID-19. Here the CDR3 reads CASSEGTGAGANVLTF. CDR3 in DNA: TGTGCCAGCAGCGAGGGAACAGGGGCCGGGGCCAACGTCCTGACTTTC. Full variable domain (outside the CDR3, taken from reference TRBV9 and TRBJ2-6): DSGVTQTPKHLITATGQRVTLRCSPRSGDLSVYWYQQSLDQGLQFLIQYYNGEERAKGNILERFSAQQFPDLHSELNLSSLELGDSALYFCASSEGTGAGANVLTFGAGSRLTVL.